The present T cell receptor (beta chain) was sequenced within a study of CD8+ T cells in alopecia areata (dated 2018 in TCRdb). Some background on the complete study: The treated patients, all with moderate-to-severe alopecia areata, were enrolled in an open-label pilot trial of oral tofacitinib given at 5 to 10 mg twice daily. High-throughput TCRbeta sequencing was used to examine T cell clonal expansion in alopecia areata in both the C3H/HeJ mouse model and human patients. RNA was obtained with the PAXgene miRNA kit for fixed scalp, the miRNeasy kit for PBMCs, and the RNeasy kit for mouse skin. Tofacitinib was administered for 6 to 18 months, and 6 months of follow-up off drug were then conducted to assess delayed response and recurrence. For the treated patients, the SALT score, which quantifies what percentage of scalp surface area is affected, served as the measure of disease severity. Scalp clonality was compared among normal scalp (n=4), patchy alopecia areata scalp (n=8), and alopecia totalis/universalis scalp (n=8). Amplification of TCRbeta CDR3 regions was done by immunoSEQ multiplex PCR using 35 Vbeta forward primers and 13 Jbeta reverse primers. Human TCRbeta sequencing covered scalp tissue and sorted CD4+ and CD8+ peripheral blood T cells from patchy and totalis/universalis alopecia areata patients and healthy controls. Biopsies were taken from tofacitinib-treated patients at baseline and at 4 and 24 weeks of treatment, and a later scalp biopsy was taken in several of the tofacitinib-treated patients.

Turning to this clone: The target of this receptor is not known. No base quality information exists; no much larger clone differs at one position.

The sample's time point, from its label and the paper: roughly 27 days on oral tofacitinib. The treatment or condition label for this specimen denotes: oral pan-JAK inhibitor, 5-10 mg twice daily. Lesional scalp punch biopsies and peripheral blood were obtained from alopecia areata patients. PBMCs were separated by density centrifugation and stained for CD3, CD4 and CD8, after which CD4+ and CD8+ T cells were sorted on a FACSAria. Overall results and qualifications from the work: The treated cohort was small, with a single nonresponder, so links between baseline CD8+ expansion and response need larger studies. Tofacitinib significantly decreased scalp clonality and the number of expanded CD8+ clones among the top 100 scalp clones. Shared TCR sequences between patients were less evident than in mice, which may be partly attributable to HLA diversity in the patient population. Compared with normal scalp, lesional scalp had higher clonality and more expanded CD8+ clones, particularly in alopecia totalis/universalis, a pattern that suggests antigenic drive. During tofacitinib treatment, many expanded lesional clones stuck around in both scalp and blood, and this persistence may partly explain why relapse happens after treatment is stopped. Scalp TCR repertoire analysis is complicated because resident alphabeta T cells in normal human skin are also sequenced, whereas mouse skin is dominated by gammadelta T cells.

V and J are trimmed by 6 bases and 2 bases, and the gene matches miss 8 bases of the junction. Inclusive of the bounding cysteine and phenylalanine, the CDR3 is 14 residues long. The sequence is cut down to CDR3 DNA, 42 bases in frame from base 1. From the germline V gene, CDR1 is SQVTM and CDR2 is ANQGSEA. Receptors were amplified or captured by the immunoSEQ multiplex PCR assay. RNA was extracted from all samples and reverse transcribed into cDNA as template for TCR sequencing. First-strand cDNA was synthesized using SuperScript III with a 2:1 mix of oligo-dT and random hexamers. A synthetic immune receptor repertoire was used to measure amplification bias, and any remaining bias was corrected computationally. The published analysis was carried out like this. Raw reads were preprocessed to remove errors, and CDR3 was defined according to IMGT conventions as the region from the conserved cysteine to phenylalanine. Clonality was calculated as 1 minus Shannon entropy normalized by log2 of the number of productive unique TCRs. CD4 or CD8 identity of scalp clones was inferred by cross-referencing scalp TCRbeta sequences with sorted blood CD4 and CD8 repertoires. TCRdb retrieved this table from immuneACCESS and kept in-frame rearrangements only. Not all clones are present; in checked studies, unresolved V genes account for under half, and no reason is known for the remainder. D and trimming come from the DNA, and the V and J calls and clone size come from that table. The sample table holds 150,000 to 250,000 clones, of which 55% to 70% were seen once. The ten largest clonotypes hold approximately 3.5% of the sample.

Recombination joined TRBV29-1 with TRBJ2-5, and 8 junctional nucleotides match TRBD1. The receptor's source is a human donor with alopecia areata. Sequencing used CD4+ T cells sorted from blood, obtained at week 4, from a patient treated with tofacitinib. CDR3 reads: CSVRQGTRQETQYF. The nucleotide sequence reads as follows: TGCAGCGTACGACAGGGGACTCGACAAGAGACCCAGTACTTC.